The source of this T cell receptor beta chain is a study of T cell responses to AZD1222 COVID-19 vaccine. Findings and limits, study-wide: Spike was spanned by vaccine-associated CD4 TCRs, which were dominant at 160-218 and 743-854. Mostly white British, mostly female donors; authors suggested clonal diversity may be underestimated.

CDR1 and CDR2 from the germline V gene are LNHNV and YYDKDF (reference sequence). V lost 0 bases and J lost 12, with 17 bases in between. The CDR3 loop spans 14 amino acids. Comment on this clone: The antigen is not known.

Generated by immunoSEQ multiplex PCR, the TCRdb table keeps only in-frame clones and is missing some. This sample yields some 130,000 clones, of which 75% to 95% are seen a single time; 6.9% belongs to the top ten. The starting material was peripheral blood, obtained on day 0 of AZD1222 vaccination. This chain connects TRBV15 to TRBJ1-2; the D is unclear. The receptor was isolated from an adult in good health. The DNA for the CDR3 is TGTGCCACCAGCAGAGAACGTATTGGGCTGGGTGACACCTTC. As protein: CATSRERIGLGDTF.